This T cell receptor beta chain was profiled in a study of T-cell memory formation after mild COVID-19 listed by TCRdb under 2021. Broadly, across the study: TCR sequence clusters from the two donors were found to be largely donor specific. T-cell clones expanding and contracting after mild COVID-19 in a couple of donors were tracked by longitudinal TCRalpha and TCRbeta repertoire sequencing. The cohort comprised two young, previously healthy adult volunteers, one female and one male. General study outcomes and caveats: Some responding clones were detected in pre-infection memory, suggesting pre-existing cross-reactive memory T cells joined the SARS-CoV-2 response. The second-wave clones that peaked on day 37 were not confirmed to be SARS-CoV-2 specific. From day 15 to 85, contracting clones showed balanced CD4/CD8 phenotypes, whereas a second wave of clones that expanded from day 15 to 37 leaned towards CD4+. Contracting CD4+ clones were found mainly in CM and EM memory subsets, while CD8+ clones were enriched in EMRA. Only two mild cases were covered in the study, and larger cohorts including severe cases with pre-infection samples were considered necessary.

The CDR3 covers 15 residues, taking in both the cysteine and the phenylalanine. Here the CDR3 DNA is all that survives: 45 bases in frame from base 1. Relative to germline, V is 5 bases shorter and J is 7 bases shorter, with 17 bases between their ends. The germline V gene yields SGHTA for CDR1 and FQGTGA for CDR2. In regard to this clonotype: Its cognate antigen has yet to be identified. Per-base quality was not reported, and no clone a single base away is much larger than it.

Sequencing used an Illumina NovaSeq 6000. Using 5'RACE with constant-segment primers, TCRalpha and TCRbeta cDNA libraries were constructed, with sample barcodes and unique molecular identifiers added in the process. RNA was extracted from every sample with Trizol reagent. Libraries were amplified in two PCR steps, with a second sample barcode and Illumina TruSeq adapters added in the second step. The libraries were sequenced on an Illumina NovaSeq using 2 x 150 bp paired-end reads. The paper's data handling went like this. Reads were demultiplexed and collapsed into UMI-guided consensus sequences with migec v1.2.7. With mixcr v2.1.11, UMI consensuses were aligned to TRA and TRB V and J templates and assembled into clonotypes. A clonotype was counted as expanded or contracted only when both edgeR and NoisET called the clonotype significant, with the noise models trained on biological replicates. edgeR calls used a false discovery rate-adjusted p below 0.01 and a log2 fold-change threshold of 1. As an exploratory analysis of dynamics, PCA with hierarchical clustering was applied to max-normalized trajectories of the 1000 most abundant clonotypes. Each responding clone was given a CD4 or CD8 phenotype based on the CD4+ and CD8+ repertoires, which had been sequenced separately. TCRdb trimmed public reads at Q25 via fastp, called clones via MiXCR and kept in-frame beta chains. Under each unique CDR3 protein, matching rows form one entry showing the most common genes and DNA. These V and J calls are TCRdb output, not the study's own analysis. Here the sample has fewer than 450,000 distinct CDR3 sequences; roughly 26% occur a single time. In total, the top ten clones hold roughly 8.9% of the sample.

Ficoll-Paque density gradient centrifugation was the method used to isolate PBMCs. Sequenced input: PBMCs or a T cell subset sorted from them (not recorded which). The TCR was taken from an adult woman who had mild COVID-19 (a few samples of this study predate the infection). The sample titles of this study are shuffled in the database, so cell type and time point are left out; the donor was told from shared clones. The chain is made from TRBV7-3 and TRBJ2-2; the D region possibly corresponds to TRBD2 (5 bases align). The CDR3 reads CASSPGASRGGELFF. The DNA sequence reads TGTGCCAGCAGCCCCGGAGCTAGCCGGGGCGGGGAGCTGTTTTTT.